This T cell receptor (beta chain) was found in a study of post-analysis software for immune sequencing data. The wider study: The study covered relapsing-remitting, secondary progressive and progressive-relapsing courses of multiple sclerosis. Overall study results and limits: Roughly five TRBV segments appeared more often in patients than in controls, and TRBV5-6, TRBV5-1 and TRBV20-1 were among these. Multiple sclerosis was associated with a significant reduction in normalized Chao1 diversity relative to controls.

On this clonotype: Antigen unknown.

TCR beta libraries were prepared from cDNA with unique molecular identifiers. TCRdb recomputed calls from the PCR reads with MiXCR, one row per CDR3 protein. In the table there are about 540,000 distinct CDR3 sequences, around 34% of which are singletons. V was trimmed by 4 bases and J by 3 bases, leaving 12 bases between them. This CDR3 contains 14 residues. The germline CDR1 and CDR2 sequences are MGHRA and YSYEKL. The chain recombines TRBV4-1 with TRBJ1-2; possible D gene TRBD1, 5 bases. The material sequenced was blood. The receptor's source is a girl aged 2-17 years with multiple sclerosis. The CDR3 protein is CASSPPGGHYGYTF. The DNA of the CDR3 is TGCGCCAGCAGCCCGCCGGGGGGTCACTATGGCTACACCTTC.